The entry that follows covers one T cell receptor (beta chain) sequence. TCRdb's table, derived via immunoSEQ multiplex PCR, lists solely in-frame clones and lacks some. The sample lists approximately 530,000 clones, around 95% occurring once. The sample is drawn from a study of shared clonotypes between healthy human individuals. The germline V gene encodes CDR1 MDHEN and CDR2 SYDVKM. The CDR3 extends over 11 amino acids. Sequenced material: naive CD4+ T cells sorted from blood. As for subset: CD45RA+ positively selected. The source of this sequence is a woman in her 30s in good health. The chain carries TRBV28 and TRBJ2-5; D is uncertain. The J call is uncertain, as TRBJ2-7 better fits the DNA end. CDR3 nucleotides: TGTGCCAGCAGTTCTCTTTACGAGCAGTACTTC. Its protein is CASSSLYEQYF.